This TCR beta chain was found in a study of CD8 T cells in ankylosing spondylitis. Findings of the study overall: Matched synovial fluid from ankylosing spondylitis patients was reported to be enriched for disease-linked clones. A motif of under 10 highly homologous TCR beta variants was seen as apparently characteristic of ankylosing spondylitis blood. Relatively scarce in peripheral blood, disease-linked clones were CD8+.

Note on this clonotype: The antigen remains unidentified.

It was by quantitative 5'-RACE with molecular barcodes that TCR beta libraries were made. TCRdb independently ran MiXCR on the 5' RACE reads; one entry per CDR3 protein. Among 350,000 to 450,000 distinct CDR3 sequences, 25% to 30% were seen once, and the ten largest hold about 0.92%. V lost 5 bases to trimming and J lost 11 bases, with 19 bases between them. In germline, CDR1 is MNHEY, CDR2 SMNVEV (reference sequence). The CDR3 has 14 amino acids. The gene calls are TRBV27 and TRBJ2-1, with D perhaps TRBD1 or TRBD2 (5 bases each). The sequence came from a male donor with ankylosing spondylitis. What was sequenced was blood, either unsorted or a sorted T cell fraction (not recorded which). CDR3 in DNA: TGTGCCAGCAGTGGGACGGCCACTAGTTCAAAGCAGTTCTTC. Its protein product is CASSGTATSSKQFF.